This record covers a single TCR beta chain. Antigen specificity is unknown. TCRdb used MiXCR to reprocess the 5' RACE reads, holding one entry per CDR3 protein. This sample has 200,000 to 300,000 distinct CDR3 sequences, with 6.9% found just once. These data originate in a study of T cells after yellow fever vaccination. V lost 10 bases, J lost 6 bases, and 15 bases stayed unmatched. The germline V gene has CDR1 MDHEN and CDR2 SYDVKM. This CDR3 comprises 14 residues. Study results and limitations: A limited proportion of clonotypes was detected within both the CD4 and CD8 compartments. When the response was secondary, it was weaker but reached its peak faster, day 5 versus 15.

This clonotype was sampled from a man aged 25 to 40 who received the YFV17D yellow fever vaccine. Sequencing used CD4+ T cells sorted from PBMCs, obtained 15 days after the yellow fever booster vaccination. V gene TRBV28 combines with J gene TRBJ2-7, with TRBD2 matching 7 bases. This CDR3 is CATGGAGVPGEQYF. In nucleotides, the CDR3 is TGTGCCACCGGAGGGGCGGGAGTACCCGGCGAGCAGTACTTC.